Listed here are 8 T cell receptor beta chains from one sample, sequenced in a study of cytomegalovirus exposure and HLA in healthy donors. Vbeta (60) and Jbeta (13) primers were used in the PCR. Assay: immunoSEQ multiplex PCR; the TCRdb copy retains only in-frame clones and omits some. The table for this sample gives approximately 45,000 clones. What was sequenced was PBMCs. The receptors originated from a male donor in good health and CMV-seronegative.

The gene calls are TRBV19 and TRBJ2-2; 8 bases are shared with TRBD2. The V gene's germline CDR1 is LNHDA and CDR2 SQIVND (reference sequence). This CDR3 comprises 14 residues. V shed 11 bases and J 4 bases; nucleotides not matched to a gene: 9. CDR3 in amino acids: CAGRAGGSTGELFF. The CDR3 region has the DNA TGTGCCGGGCGGGCGGGAGGAAGCACCGGGGAGCTGTTTTTT.

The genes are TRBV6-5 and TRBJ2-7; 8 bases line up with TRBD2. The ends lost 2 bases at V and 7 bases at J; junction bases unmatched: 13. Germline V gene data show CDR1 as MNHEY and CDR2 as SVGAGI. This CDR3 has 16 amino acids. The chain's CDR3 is CASSYTPGGEVGEQYF. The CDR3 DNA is TGTGCCAGCAGTTACACCCCGGGAGGGGAAGTAGGAGAGCAGTACTTC.

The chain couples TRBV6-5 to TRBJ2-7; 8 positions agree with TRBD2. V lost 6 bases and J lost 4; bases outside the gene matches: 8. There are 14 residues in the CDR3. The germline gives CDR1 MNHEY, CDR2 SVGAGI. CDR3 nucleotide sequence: TGTGCCAGCAGCCTCGGGGGGGGAGGTTACGAGCAGTACTTC. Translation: CASSLGGGGYEQYF.

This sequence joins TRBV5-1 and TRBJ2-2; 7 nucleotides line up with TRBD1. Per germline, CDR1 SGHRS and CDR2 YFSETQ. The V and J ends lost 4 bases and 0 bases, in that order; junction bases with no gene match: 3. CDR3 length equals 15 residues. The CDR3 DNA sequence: TGCGCCAGCAGCCGGGACAGACCGAACACCGGGGAGCTGTTTTTT. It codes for CASSRDRPNTGELFF.

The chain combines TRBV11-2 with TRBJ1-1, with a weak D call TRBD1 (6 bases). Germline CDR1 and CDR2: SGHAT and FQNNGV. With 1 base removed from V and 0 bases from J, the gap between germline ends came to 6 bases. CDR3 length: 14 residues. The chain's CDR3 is CASSLGTVNTEAFF. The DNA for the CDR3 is TGTGCCAGCAGCTTAGGGACAGTGAACACTGAAGCTTTCTTT.

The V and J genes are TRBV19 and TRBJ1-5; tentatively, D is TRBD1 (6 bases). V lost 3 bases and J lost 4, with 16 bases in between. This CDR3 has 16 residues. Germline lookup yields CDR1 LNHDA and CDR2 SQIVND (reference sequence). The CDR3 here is CASSIQGRGINQPQHF. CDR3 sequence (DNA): TGTGCCAGTAGTATCCAGGGGCGGGGGATTAATCAGCCCCAGCATTTT.

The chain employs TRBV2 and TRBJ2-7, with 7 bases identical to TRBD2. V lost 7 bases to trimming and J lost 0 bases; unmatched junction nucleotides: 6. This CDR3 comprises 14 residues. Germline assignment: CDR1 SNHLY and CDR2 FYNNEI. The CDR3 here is CASTAGDVSYEQYF. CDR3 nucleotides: TGTGCCAGCACGGCGGGGGATGTCTCCTACGAGCAGTACTTC. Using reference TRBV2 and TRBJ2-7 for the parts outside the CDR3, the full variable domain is EPEVTQTPSHQVTQMGQEVILRCVPISNHLYFYWYRQILGQKVEFLVSFYNNEISEKSEIFDDQFSVERPDGSNFTLKIRSTKLEDSAMYFCASTAGDVSYEQYFGPGTRLTVT.

The chain's CDR3 is CAISPTPPGSSYNEQFF. For the CDR3, the DNA is TGTGCCATCAGCCCAACCCCACCGGGAAGCTCCTACAATGAGCAGTTCTTC. The rearrangement uses TRBV10-3 and TRBJ2-1, with D tentatively TRBD2 (5 bases). The CDR3 has 17 residues. The V gene's germline CDR1 is ENHRY and CDR2 SYGVKD. Trimming shortened V by 6 bases and J by 0 bases, and 18 bases separated the two germline ends.